One T cell receptor (beta chain) is described in this entry. This entry comes from a study of blood T cell repertoires in COVID-19. Study details: Sources were T cells, B-cell-depleted T cells, or PBMCs; the material itself was cDNA or gDNA.

V was clipped by 6 bases and J by 9 bases; unmatched bases: 8. The CDR3 runs 15 residues. Germline V gene sequence: CDR1 SNHLY, CDR2 FYNNEI. Source study methods: The assay estimated nucleated cells by amplifying reference gene primers. Produced via immunoSEQ multiplex PCR; TCRdb's table is partial and in-frame only. That table furnishes V, J and clone size, whereas the DNA furnished D and trimming. The sample includes 140,000 to 150,000 clones, roughly 79% of them seen just once. The chain recombines TRBV2 with TRBJ2-1; 13 bases agree with TRBD2. Sequencing input: peripheral blood. The TCR sequence derives from a human donor with acute or convalescent COVID-19. The donor label of this sample is uncertain. The CDR3 is CASSWTSGSPGEQFF. The CDR3 nucleotides are TGTGCCAGCAGCTGGACTAGCGGGAGCCCCGGTGAGCAGTTCTTC.